Each of the 17 T cell receptor beta chains below was sequenced from the same sample in a study of post-analysis software for immune sequencing data. Study observations and caveats: Patients carried roughly 5 TRBV segments more frequently than controls did, and TRBV5-6, TRBV5-1 and TRBV20-1 were among them.

Their antigen targets remain unknown. TCR beta cDNA libraries had unique molecular identifiers. Using its own MiXCR run on the PCR reads, TCRdb lists one record per CDR3 protein. The sample holds roughly 600,000 distinct CDR3 sequences, roughly 47% seen once. Input material: blood. Receptors were obtained from a girl under 18 with multiple sclerosis.

The chain links TRBV3-1 to TRBJ1-2; D may be TRBD1 (5 bases). V dropped 0 bases and J dropped 7 bases, with 12 bases sitting between them. Germline loops: CDR1 LGHDT, CDR2 YNNKEL (reference sequence). The CDR3 spans 14 residues. Written as DNA, the CDR3 is TGTGCCAGCAGCCAAGACCCGGGGGACTCTGGCTACACCTTC. Protein product: CASSQDPGDSGYTF.

The chain combines TRBV5-1 with TRBJ2-7, with TRBD1 identical over 11 bases. Germline CDR1 is SGHRS and CDR2 is YFSETQ. V was pared by 1 base and J by 3 bases, with 6 bases of the junction left unmatched. The CDR3 length is 16 residues. CDR3 sequence (DNA): TGCGCCAGCAGCTTGAATCCGGGACAGGGGGTCTACGAGCAGTACTTC. Its protein is CASSLNPGQGVYEQYF.

The chain is built from TRBV20-1 and TRBJ2-3; D is uncertain. The CDR3 has 14 amino acids. Per the germline V gene, CDR1 is DFQATT and CDR2 is SNEGSKA (reference sequence). V lost 4 bases to trimming and J lost 2 bases, with 13 bases between them. The CDR3 DNA is TGCAGTGCTACCCCGACCCAAAACACAGATACGCAGTATTTT. This codes for CSATPTQNTDTQYF.

The chain combines TRBV6-6 with TRBJ1-5, with D perhaps TRBD1 (5 bases). The CDR3 contains 16 residues. CDR1 is MNHNY and CDR2 is SVGAGI in the germline V gene (reference sequence). V dropped 6 bases and J dropped 0 bases, with 15 bases sitting between them. The CDR3 nucleotides are TGTGCCAGCAGCGGAGGGACGGTTAATAGCAATCAGCCCCAGCATTTT. Translated, it gives CASSGGTVNSNQPQHF.

The chain has TRBV4-1 and TRBJ2-3; 9 bases line up with TRBD1. Germline trimming cut 3 bases from V and 3 bases from J; bases unmatched to any gene: 4. The V gene's germline CDR1 is MGHRA and CDR2 YSYEKL. The CDR3 totals 15 residues. In nucleotides, the CDR3 is TGCGCCAGCAGCCATTACAGGGGGCGGACAGATACGCAGTATTTT. Translated, it gives CASSHYRGRTDTQYF.

The chain is built from TRBV20-1 and TRBJ2-1; D is possibly TRBD1 or TRBD2 (5 bases each). Trimming took off 3 bases at V and 8 bases at J, with 32 bases between the two ends. From germline, CDR1 is DFQATT and CDR2 SNEGSKA (reference sequence). The CDR3 is 19 residues long. This CDR3 is CSARGTPLPGTLFLYEQFF. Here the CDR3 DNA reads TGCAGTGCTAGGGGGACCCCACTTCCCGGGACGCTGTTTCTCTATGAGCAGTTCTTC.

This clonotype was detected only once. The rearrangement joins TRBV20-1 to TRBJ1-1; D is possibly TRBD1 (6 bases). Germline lookup yields CDR1 DFQATT and CDR2 SNEGSKA (reference sequence). This CDR3 has 12 amino acids. Trimming cost V 4 bases and J 9 bases, with 15 bases left between them. CDR3 DNA sequence: TGCAGTGCTAACCTACGACAGGCTCAAGCTTTCTTT. Amino acids: CSANLRQAQAFF.

Of note for this clonotype: Germline is not matched at one junction end, which may reflect a read error. This chain connects TRBV5-1 to TRBJ2-3, with TRBD2 matching 7 bases. Germline CDR1 and CDR2: SGHRS and YFSETQ. The CDR3 covers 15 residues. The CDR3 sequence: CAGSPRSLAGDTQYF. The CDR3 nucleotides are TGCGCCGGCAGCCCGAGGTCGTTAGCGGGAGATACGCAGTATTTT.

V gene TRBV6-6 combines with J gene TRBJ1-2; D is possibly TRBD1 (5 bases). The CDR3 has 13 amino acids. V gave up 6 bases and J gave up 8 bases, with 16 bases separating them. Germline V CDR1 and CDR2: MNHNY, SVGAGI (reference sequence). CDR3 coding DNA: TGTGCCAGCAGCGACGGGGCAAGGGACGGCTACACCTTC. Amino acid sequence: CASSDGARDGYTF.

The J gene is TRBJ2-7, the V gene TRBV25-1, with 10 bases fitting TRBD1. Germline lookup yields CDR1 MGHDK and CDR2 SYGVNS. The ends lost 2 bases at V and 0 bases at J; junction bases unmatched: 16. CDR3 length equals 20 residues. The CDR3 region is CASSEEPGQGPKRSSYEQYF. CDR3 nucleotides: TGTGCCAGCAGTGAAGAACCGGGACAGGGGCCAAAGCGGAGCTCCTACGAGCAGTACTTC.

This clonotype was seen a handful of times. DNA for the CDR3: TGCAGCGTTGAAGAGGGGGCCCCCTCCTACGAGCAGTACTTC. This sequence encodes CSVEEGAPSYEQYF. The chain is built from TRBV29-1 and TRBJ2-7, with a weak D call TRBD1 (6 bases). This CDR3 spans 14 amino acids. Germline CDR1 and CDR2: SQVTM and ANQGSEA. The V end lost 0 bases, the J end lost 0 bases, and 9 bases lay between the germline ends.

In this sample, this clonotype turned up many times. CDR3 region: CSVGDRAYEQYF. The CDR3 region has the DNA TGCAGCGTTGGGGACAGGGCCTACGAGCAGTACTTC. The V call is TRBV29-1, the J call TRBJ2-7; TRBD1 agrees at 9 bases. The germline V gene has CDR1 SQVTM and CDR2 ANQGSEA. CDR3 length: 12 residues. The V and J ends lost 4 bases and 2 bases, in that order; junction bases with no gene match: 0.

This rearrangement joins TRBV20-1 to TRBJ1-2; 7 positions match TRBD1. CDR1 is DFQATT, CDR2 SNEGSKA, per germline (reference sequence). The length of the CDR3 is 16 residues. V was pared by 0 bases and J by 8 bases, with 15 bases of the junction left unmatched. The CDR3 nucleotides read TGCAGTGCTAGAGATCAGGTCGGACAGGCAGCAAAGGGCTACACCTTC. Protein sequence: CSARDQVGQAAKGYTF.

This clonotype was observed a few times. This chain uses TRBV11-2 with TRBJ2-3, with 8 bases lining up with TRBD1. CDR1 and CDR2 (germline): SGHAT, FQNNGV. V lost 3 bases and J lost 4; bases outside the gene matches: 6. The CDR3 covers 15 residues. DNA of the CDR3: TGTGCCAGCAGCTTCAGGGGGCTGCAGGCAGATACGCAGTATTTT. Translation gives CASSFRGLQADTQYF. The full variable domain, in which reference TRBV11-2 and TRBJ2-3 provide the parts outside the CDR3, is EAGVAQSPRYKIIEKRQSVAFWCNPISGHATLYWYQQILGQGPKLLIQFQNNGVVDDSQLPKDRFSAERLKGVDSTLKIQPAKLEDSAVYLCASSFRGLQADTQYFGPGTRLTVL.

This clonotype was observed a few times. The rearrangement uses TRBV6-6 and TRBJ2-5, with D possibly matching TRBD2 (5 bases). The V gene lost 4 bases and the J gene lost 3 bases, with 9 bases spanning the gap. CDR1 is MNHNY and CDR2 is SVGAGI in the germline V gene (reference sequence). The CDR3 is made up of 13 amino acids. The CDR3 DNA sequence: TGTGCCAGCAGTTCCGAGAGGGAAGAGACCCAGTACTTC. Translating gives CASSSEREETQYF.

The chain couples TRBV12-3 or TRBV12-4 to TRBJ2-7, with D tentatively TRBD2 (7 bases). The CDR3 is 16 residues long. Trimming shortened V by 5 bases and J by 1 base, and 18 bases separated the two germline ends. The CDR3 here is CASSTPGGQVSYEQYF. CDR3 DNA: TGTGCCAGCAGTACACCCGGGGGGCAAGTATCCTACGAGCAGTACTTC.

The chain recombines TRBV11-2 with TRBJ2-3; D gene ambiguous. The germline gives CDR1 SGHAT, CDR2 FQNNGV. With 11 bases removed from V and 3 bases from J, the gap between germline ends came to 15 bases. The CDR3 sequence is 13 residues long. CDR3 sequence (DNA): TGTGCCGGTTCCATTGACACGACAGATACGCAGTATTTT. Amino acid sequence: CAGSIDTTDTQYF. Looking up the rest from reference TRBV11-2 and TRBJ2-3 gives the full variable domain: EAGVAQSPRYKIIEKRQSVAFWCNPISGHATLYWYQQILGQGPKLLIQFQNNGVVDDSQLPKDRFSAERLKGVDSTLKIQPAKLEDSAVYLCAGSIDTTDTQYFGPGTRLTVL.